This record covers a single TCR beta chain. The antigen remains undetermined. MiXCR, applied by TCRdb to the 5' RACE reads, yields one record per CDR3 protein. The sample shows roughly 400,000 distinct CDR3 sequences, approximately 20% of them seen only once. This sample stems from a study of CD8 T cells in ankylosing spondylitis. This CDR3 spans 15 amino acids. Trimming took 6 bases from V and 4 from J; bases not matched to a gene: 5. Study observations and caveats: Ankylosing spondylitis blood appeared to be characterized by a TCR beta motif of eight highly homologous variants. Clones tied to disease were said to be significantly enriched in matched ankylosing spondylitis synovial fluid.

The receptor was derived from a male donor with ankylosing spondylitis. The chain recombines TRBV12-3 or TRBV12-4 with TRBJ1-5, with 11 bases aligning to TRBD1. The sample was blood, either unsorted or a sorted T cell fraction (not recorded which). Here the CDR3 DNA reads TGTGCCAGCAGAACCGGGACAGGGGGAAATCAGCCCCAGCATTTT. As protein: CASRTGTGGNQPQHF.